The next 21 T cell receptor beta chains were all read from a single sample in a study of shared clonotypes between healthy human individuals. Sequencing was performed with immunoSEQ multiplex PCR; in TCRdb, only in-frame clones are kept and a portion is missing. The table records around 2,000,000 clones, about 94% of them present only once. Naive CD8 populations comprised CD45RO-negative cells positively selected for CCR7, excluding terminally differentiated effector memory CD45RA+ cells. The material sequenced was naive CD8+ T cells sorted from blood. The receptors come from a man in his late teens or twenties in good health.

This sequence joins TRBV7-6 and TRBJ1-1, with a possible D match to TRBD1 (5 bases). The CDR3 covers 14 residues. Trimming cost V 7 bases and J 1 base, with 13 bases left between them. CDR1 and CDR2 (germline): SGHVS, FNYEAQ. CDR3 DNA sequence: TGTGCCAGCACCCCCGGGGGGAAGAACACTGAAGCTTTCTTT. Translation: CASTPGGKNTEAFF. Filled out from reference TRBV7-6 and TRBJ1-1, the complete variable domain reads GAGVSQSPRYKVTKRGQDVALRCDPISGHVSLYWYRQALGQGPEFLTYFNYEAQQDKSGLPNDRFSAERPEGSISTLTIQRTEQRDSAMYRCASTPGGKNTEAFFGQGTRLTVV.

There are a few counts of this clone. CDR3 protein: CASSELVGGPETGELFF. CDR3 DNA: TGCGCCAGCAGTGAGCTTGTGGGGGGCCCGGAGACCGGGGAGCTGTTTTTT. The J gene is TRBJ2-2, the V gene TRBV10-1; D possibly matches TRBD1 or TRBD2 (6 bases each). Germline loops: CDR1 WNHNN, CDR2 SYGVQD (reference sequence). V was cut by 2 bases and J by 5 bases, with 18 bases left in between. CDR3 size: 17 residues.

The rearrangement links TRBV5-4 to TRBJ2-7; D is perhaps TRBD2 (6 bases). The CDR3 contains 15 residues. Per the germline V gene, CDR1 is SGHNT and CDR2 is YYREEE (reference sequence). The V end was cut by 0 bases, the J end by 3 bases, with 13 bases between. In nucleotides, the CDR3 is TGTGCCAGCAGCTTGGGCGGGGACCCACACTACGAGCAGTACTTC. It specifies CASSLGGDPHYEQYF.

The chain combines TRBV7-6 with TRBJ2-7, with 13 bases matching TRBD2. This CDR3 has 18 residues. The germline V gene encodes CDR1 SGHVS and CDR2 FNYEAQ. Losses at the gene ends were 4 bases for V and 7 bases for J; bases not matched to a gene: 16. CDR3 region: CASSSGLAGELTRGEQYF. CDR3 sequence (DNA): TGTGCCAGCAGCTCCGGACTAGCGGGAGAGCTAACCAGGGGGGAGCAGTACTTC.

To note about this clone: The sample has other DNA sequences that encode this CDR3 too. The chain recombines TRBV5-4 with TRBJ1-3; D is uncertain. Germline V gene data show CDR1 as SGHNT and CDR2 as YYREEE (reference sequence). V was clipped by 2 bases and J by 7 bases, with 7 bases between them. This CDR3 is built from 12 residues. The CDR3 is CASSLLGNTIYF. CDR3 in DNA: TGTGCCAGCAGCTTATTAGGGAACACCATATATTTT.

The J gene is TRBJ2-3, the V gene TRBV27; a weak D match, TRBD2 (5 bases). Trimming stripped 1 base from V and 1 base from J, with 12 bases between. This CDR3 has 16 residues. Germline values: CDR1 MNHEY, CDR2 SMNVEV (reference sequence). Written as DNA, the CDR3 is TGTGCCAGCAGTTTATTGTCTAGCTCAGGCACAGATACGCAGTATTTT. Encoded protein: CASSLLSSSGTDTQYF.

The chain is built from TRBV7-3 and TRBJ2-1; 8 nucleotides match TRBD2. The V segment lost 0 bases and the J segment 2 bases; nucleotides outside the gene matches: 3. This CDR3 spans 16 amino acids. CDR1 is SGHTA and CDR2 is FQGTGA in the germline V gene. CDR3 region: CASSLTAGEAYNEQFF. DNA of the CDR3: TGTGCCAGCAGCTTAACAGCGGGGGAGGCCTACAATGAGCAGTTCTTC.

The rearrangement joins TRBV4-3 to TRBJ2-1; perhaps TRBD2 as D (6 bases). Looked up from germline, CDR1 is LGHNA and CDR2 is YSLEER. This CDR3 is built from 16 residues. Trimming pared 0 bases from V and 5 bases from J, leaving 14 bases between. The CDR3 nucleotides are TGCGCCAGCAGCCAAGATTGGGGGACTGGACACAATGAGCAGTTCTTC. It specifies CASSQDWGTGHNEQFF.

CDR3 amino acids: CASSLLAGRTDTQYF. DNA of the CDR3: TGTGCCAGCAGCTTACTAGCGGGTCGCACAGATACGCAGTATTTT. The genes are TRBV13 and TRBJ2-3; 8 bases align to TRBD2. The CDR3 is made up of 15 amino acids. Germline CDR1 PRHDT, CDR2 FYEKMQ (reference sequence). V lost 2 bases and J lost 1; bases outside the gene matches: 2.

In the case of this clone: Other DNA sequences from this sample encode an identical CDR3 as well. V usage is TRBV27 and J usage is TRBJ2-7; D ambiguous. The length of the CDR3 is 13 residues. Per the germline V gene, CDR1 is MNHEY and CDR2 is SMNVEV (reference sequence). The V end lost 2 bases, the J end lost 3 bases, and 8 bases lay between the germline ends. The CDR3 coding sequence is TGTGCCAGCAGTTTAGGTGGCAGCTACGAGCAGTACTTC. Translation gives CASSLGGSYEQYF.

The chain links TRBV18 to TRBJ2-7; D perhaps matches TRBD1 (5 bases). This CDR3 contains 15 residues. Germline CDR1 is KGHSH and CDR2 is LQKENI. Between the trimmed V and J ends, which lost 5 bases and 4 bases, there was a span of 18 bases. CDR3 DNA sequence: TGTGCCAGCTCATCTTATGAGGACATCGGGTACGAGCAGTACTTC. Translation gives CASSSYEDIGYEQYF.

The chain has TRBV29-1 and TRBJ2-3; TRBD2 is a possible D gene (5 bases). This CDR3 is 14 amino acids long. Trimming shortened V by 3 bases and J by 4 bases, and 14 bases separated the two germline ends. The V gene's germline CDR1 is SQVTM and CDR2 ANQGSEA. The DNA of the CDR3 is TGCAGCGTTGACTTGGCAGGAGGCGCAGATACGCAGTATTTT. It codes for CSVDLAGGADTQYF.

The rearrangement joins TRBV9 to TRBJ1-5, with 7 positions matching TRBD1. CDR3 length: 14 amino acids. Trimming removed 4 bases from V and 7 bases from J; junction bases left unmatched: 8. Germline V gene data show CDR1 as SGDLS and CDR2 as YYNGEE. In nucleotides, the CDR3 is TGTGCCAGCAGCCCGGAGGGGGCATGGCAGCCCCAGCATTTT. As protein: CASSPEGAWQPQHF.

The chain is built from TRBV25-1 and TRBJ2-1; D gene ambiguous. The CDR3 contains 12 residues. CDR1 is MGHDK, CDR2 SYGVNS, per germline. V was pared by 5 bases and J by 7 bases, with 9 bases between. As DNA, the CDR3 is TGTGCCAGCAGTAAGGTTTGGAATGAGCAGTTCTTC. Translated, it gives CASSKVWNEQFF.

The J gene is TRBJ2-2, the V gene TRBV27; 8 nucleotides match TRBD1. Germline V gives CDR1 MNHEY, CDR2 SMNVEV (reference sequence). V dropped 2 bases and J dropped 6; count of bases not matched to a gene: 2. The CDR3 covers 14 residues. The CDR3 region has the DNA TGTGCCAGCAGTTTACAGGGGGCGCCCGGGGAGCTGTTTTTT. Its translation: CASSLQGAPGELFF.

The chain is built from TRBV6-1 and TRBJ2-1, with TRBD2 matching 7 bases. The J segment lost 0 bases and the V segment lost 6 bases, leaving 2 bases of the junction unmatched. Germline CDR1 reads MNHNS; CDR2 reads SASEGT. This CDR3 contains 14 residues. CDR3: CASRGTISYNEQFF. Written as DNA, the CDR3 is TGTGCCAGCAGAGGGACTATCTCCTACAATGAGCAGTTCTTC.

This chain joins TRBV7-9 and TRBJ2-7, with a tentative D call TRBD1 (5 bases). The CDR3 has 16 amino acids. CDR1 is SEHNR and CDR2 is FQNEAQ in the germline V gene (reference sequence). The V and J ends lost 0 bases and 7 bases respectively, with 19 bases between them. CDR3 protein: CASSLAAVVTADEQYF. DNA for the CDR3: TGTGCCAGCAGCTTAGCGGCTGTGGTGACAGCCGATGAGCAGTACTTC.

On this clone itself: Other nucleotide sequences from this sample produce the same CDR3. The rearrangement uses TRBV6-5 and TRBJ2-7; D is ambiguous. Looked up from germline, CDR1 is MNHEY and CDR2 is SVGAGI. Trimming pared 0 bases from V and 3 bases from J, leaving 6 bases between. The CDR3 is made up of 13 amino acids. Here the CDR3 reads CASSYSESYEQYF. In DNA form, the CDR3 reads TGTGCCAGCAGTTACTCGGAGAGCTACGAGCAGTACTTC.

The chain recombines TRBV11-2 with TRBJ2-1, with 8 bases matching TRBD2. Germline trimming cut 5 bases from V and 5 bases from J; bases unmatched to any gene: 8. Germline V gene sequence: CDR1 SGHAT, CDR2 FQNNGV. This CDR3 region has 15 residues. In DNA, the CDR3 is TGTGCCAGCAGCCGAACTAGCGGACTAAACAATGAGCAGTTCTTC. It specifies CASSRTSGLNNEQFF.

This clone was recorded a few times. The chain carries TRBV5-4 and TRBJ2-7, with 11 bases identical to TRBD1. The CDR3 is 15 residues long. V trimming: 4 bases; J trimming: 7 bases; junction bases outside the gene matches: 10. The germline gives CDR1 SGHNT, CDR2 YYREEE (reference sequence). For the CDR3, the DNA is TGTGCCAGCAGCCGGGACAGGGGGGACCTCGGGGAGCAGTACTTC. Translating it yields CASSRDRGDLGEQYF.

The chain recombines TRBV28 with TRBJ2-2; no definite D call. The CDR3 is 16 amino acids. V lost 6 bases, J lost 2 bases, and 16 bases lay in between. Germline lookup yields CDR1 MDHEN and CDR2 SYDVKM. The CDR3 reads CASSPRDTLNTGELFF. Here the CDR3 DNA reads TGTGCCAGCAGCCCTAGAGACACCCTTAACACCGGGGAGCTGTTTTTT.